This entry lists 14 T cell receptor beta chains sequenced from one sample in a study of Ad26.COV2.S vaccination and SARS-CoV-2 variants. Produced via immunoSEQ multiplex PCR; TCRdb's table is partial and in-frame only. This repertoire shows 450,000 to 550,000 clones, 85% to 90% found once; its top ten account for over 2.5%. This sample's treatment: roughly 20 received Ad26.COV2.S at low or high dose, single or two shots; roughly five received placebo; per-sample allocation not given. Each sample was drawn 63 days after the first injection (of vaccine or placebo). This specimen was peripheral blood, taken in a trial of Ad26.COV2.S vaccine versus placebo. The receptor source for this set is a person between 18 and 59 years old who received the Ad26.COV2.S COVID-19 vaccine or a placebo.

The chain recombines TRBV10-1 with TRBJ2-7; tentative D call: TRBD2 (6 bases). Trimming cost V 10 bases and J 4 bases, with 20 bases left between them. The V gene's germline CDR1 is WNHNN and CDR2 SYGVQD (reference sequence). The CDR3 runs to 14 residues. CDR3 DNA sequence: TGCGCCACTAAGGGACTCCGGGCAGGTTACGAGCAGTACGTC. It specifies CATKGLRAGYEQYV.

This rearrangement joins TRBV11-2 to TRBJ2-7; D is ambiguous. V was shortened by 1 base and J by 6 bases, with 10 bases between the two germline ends. The germline V gene has CDR1 SGHAT and CDR2 FQNNGV. The CDR3 is made up of 13 amino acids. CDR3 region: CASSLVFAGEQYF. CDR3 nucleotide sequence: TGTGCCAGCAGCTTAGTTTTTGCTGGCGAGCAGTACTTC.

V is TRBV2 and J is TRBJ2-2; D tentatively fits TRBD1 or TRBD2 (5 bases each). The CDR3 has 12 residues. V was cut by 7 bases and J by 8 bases, with 11 bases left in between. Per germline, CDR1 SNHLY and CDR2 FYNNEI. Written as DNA, the CDR3 is TGTGCCAGCACCCTGGGGGAGGGGGAGCTGTTTTTT. As protein: CASTLGEGELFF.

The chain uses TRBV5-5 and TRBJ2-5; 7 nucleotides align to TRBD1. Losses at the gene ends were 2 bases for V and 1 base for J; bases not matched to a gene: 8. Per the germline V gene, CDR1 is SGHKS and CDR2 is YYEKEE (reference sequence). The CDR3 covers 16 residues. This CDR3 is CASSFWQGVFQETQYF. In DNA form, the CDR3 reads TGTGCCAGCAGCTTCTGGCAGGGGGTTTTCCAAGAGACCCAGTACTTC. Variable domain in full (rest from reference TRBV5-5 and TRBJ2-5): DAGVTQSPTHLIKTRGQQVTLRCSPISGHKSVSWYQQVLGQGPQFIFQYYEKEERGRGNFPDRFSARQFPNYSSELNVNALLLGDSALYLCASSFWQGVFQETQYFGPGTRLLVL.

This chain uses TRBV7-8 with TRBJ1-2, with D uncertain. The CDR3 spans 14 residues. The V gene's germline CDR1 is SGHVS and CDR2 FQNEAQ. V lost 5 bases to trimming and J lost 5 bases, with 15 bases between them. CDR3 residues: CASSPARESYGYTF. The CDR3 region has the DNA TGTGCCAGCAGCCCAGCCCGGGAGTCTTATGGCTACACCTTC. Variable domain in full (rest from reference TRBV7-8 and TRBJ1-2): GAGVSQSPRYKVAKRGQDVALRCDPISGHVSLFWYQQALGQGPEFLTYFQNEAQLDKSGLPSDRFFAERPEGSVSTLKIQRTQQEDSAVYLCASSPARESYGYTFGSGTRLTVV.

This clone was picked up one time. This CDR3 is CASSPRDRDLNTEAFF. CDR3 DNA: TGCGCCAGCAGTCCCCGGGACAGGGATCTGAACACTGAAGCTTTCTTT. The J gene is TRBJ1-1, the V gene TRBV4-1; 9 nucleotides line up with TRBD1. The V gene's germline CDR1 is MGHRA and CDR2 YSYEKL. The CDR3 sequence is 16 residues long. V shed 6 bases, J shed 0 bases, and the junction held 8 bases outside the gene matches.

The J gene is TRBJ2-7, the V gene TRBV5-6, with D uncertain. The germline gives CDR1 SGHDT, CDR2 YYEEEE. The CDR3 consists of 11 residues. Trimming took off 4 bases at V and 7 bases at J, with 9 bases between the two ends. The CDR3 nucleotides are TGTGCCAGCAGCGCCTTTGGGGAGCAGTACTTC. This gives the protein CASSAFGEQYF.

The rearrangement uses TRBV7-9 and TRBJ1-2; 7 nucleotides match TRBD1. This CDR3 contains 14 residues. The V gene's germline CDR1 is SEHNR and CDR2 FQNEAQ (reference sequence). With 2 bases clipped from V and 5 bases from J, the junction kept 5 bases outside the gene matches. CDR3 nucleotide sequence: TGTGCCAGCAGCTTAACGGGACAGCTGTATGGCTACACCTTC. Protein: CASSLTGQLYGYTF.

The chain carries TRBV15 and TRBJ1-2; D is ambiguous. V lost 5 bases to trimming and J lost 7 bases, with 14 bases between them. The CDR3 contains 13 residues. Looked up from germline, CDR1 is LNHNV and CDR2 is YYDKDF (reference sequence). For the CDR3, the DNA is TGTGCCACCAGCTCAACCTACGTCGGTGGCTACACCTTC. This translates into CATSSTYVGGYTF. Together with reference TRBV15 and TRBJ1-2, the CDR3 gives the full variable domain: DAMVIQNPRYQVTQFGKPVTLSCSQTLNHNVMYWYQQKSSQAPKLLFHYYDKDFNNEADTPDNFQSRRPNTSFCFLDIRSPGLGDTAMYLCATSSTYVGGYTFGSGTRLTVV.

This sequence joins TRBV5-4 and TRBJ2-2; D uncertain. There are 15 residues in the CDR3. Trimming pared 1 base from V and 4 bases from J, leaving 11 bases between. The germline gives CDR1 SGHNT, CDR2 YYREEE (reference sequence). The DNA of the CDR3 is TGTGCCAGCAGCTTGATAGACTTTACCACCGGGGAGCTGTTTTTT. It translates to CASSLIDFTTGELFF.

The rearrangement joins TRBV9 to TRBJ1-1; D gene unclear. The CDR3 is 15 residues long. Trimming stripped 2 bases from V and 0 bases from J, with 11 bases between. Germline V gene lookup returns CDR1 SGDLS and CDR2 YYNGEE. The CDR3 loop is CASSVGFSLNTEAFF. DNA of the CDR3: TGTGCCAGCAGCGTGGGCTTTTCCCTGAACACTGAAGCTTTCTTT. The full variable domain, in which reference TRBV9 and TRBJ1-1 provide the parts outside the CDR3, is DSGVTQTPKHLITATGQRVTLRCSPRSGDLSVYWYQQSLDQGLQFLIQYYNGEERAKGNILERFSAQQFPDLHSELNLSSLELGDSALYFCASSVGFSLNTEAFFGQGTRLTVV.

This clone was detected only a few times. V and J are TRBV9 and TRBJ2-1; no reliable D call. V was clipped by 1 base and J by 0 bases, with 5 bases between them. The CDR3 runs 14 residues. CDR1 and CDR2 from the germline V gene are SGDLS and YYNGEE. DNA for the CDR3: TGTGCCAGCAGCGTACGGAGCTCCTACAATGAGCAGTTCTTC. This gives the protein CASSVRSSYNEQFF.

J is TRBJ1-2 and V is TRBV6-6, with unresolved D. The V end lost 6 bases, the J end lost 2 bases, and 13 bases lay between the germline ends. Per germline, CDR1 MNHNY and CDR2 SVGAGI (reference sequence). This CDR3 is built from 14 residues. The CDR3 bases are TGTGCCAGCAGCCTACCTCCGCAAAACTATGGCTACACCTTC. Translating gives CASSLPPQNYGYTF.

The chain joins TRBV3-1 (or the pseudogene TRBV3-2) to TRBJ2-7; 8 bases map to TRBD2. This CDR3 contains 15 residues. Germline values: CDR1 LGHDT, CDR2 YNNKEL (reference sequence). J was trimmed by 6 bases and V by 3 bases; bases with no gene match: 10. This chain's CDR3 is CASSHKGPAGGEQYF. The CDR3 DNA sequence: TGTGCCAGCAGCCACAAAGGCCCCGCGGGGGGCGAGCAGTACTTC.